This T cell receptor (beta chain) stems from a study of blood T cell repertoires in COVID-19. At the level of the study: COVID-19 samples, acute and convalescent, were from the United States, Italy and Spain. The analysed material was cDNA or gDNA that came from T cells, B-cell-depleted T cells, or PBMCs.

In the original analysis: Estimation of nucleated cell counts was performed using reference gene primer amplification. The repertoire was sequenced with immunoSEQ multiplex PCR; TCRdb's copy has only in-frame clones and lacks some. Clone size and V and J calls were adopted from that table, with D and trimming inferred from the DNA. The repertoire includes a few hundred thousand clones, about 85% of them detected once, and under 5% sits in the top ten. This clone was found a few times. CDR1 SQVTM and CDR2 ANQGSEA come from the germline V gene. The CDR3 is 15 amino acids. Losses at the gene ends were 8 bases for V and 2 bases for J; bases not matched to a gene: 10.

The sample taken for sequencing was peripheral blood. The clonotype originates from a man aged 60 to 75 with acute or convalescent COVID-19. The chain uses TRBV29-1 and TRBJ2-2, with 8 bases lining up with TRBD1. CDR3 DNA: TGCAGCTCCACCGGGACAGGCGTTAACACCGGGGAGCTGTTTTTT. This encodes CSSTGTGVNTGELFF.